The sequence of this TCR beta chain was determined in a study of immune cell composition in non-small cell lung cancer. Study as a whole: Most cases were lung adenocarcinoma or squamous cell carcinoma.

Profiling relied on immunoSEQ multiplex PCR, and the TCRdb table lists in-frame clones only, not all of them. The sample lists a few thousand clones, roughly 70% occurring once. Normal lung was taken at the farthest possible site, at least 3 cm from tumour. Unmatched junction bases numbered 10, after V lost 4 bases and J lost 3 bases. This CDR3 is built from 16 residues. The germline CDR1 and CDR2 sequences are MDHEN and SYDVKM. This clonotype was sampled from a human donor with non-small cell lung cancer. The V call is TRBV28, the J call TRBJ2-7, with 9 bases that match TRBD1. Sequencing input: non-adjacent lung tissue. This CDR3 reads CASSSSGQGRDYEQYF. The CDR3 DNA reads as TGTGCCAGCAGTTCCTCGGGACAGGGCAGGGACTACGAGCAGTACTTC.